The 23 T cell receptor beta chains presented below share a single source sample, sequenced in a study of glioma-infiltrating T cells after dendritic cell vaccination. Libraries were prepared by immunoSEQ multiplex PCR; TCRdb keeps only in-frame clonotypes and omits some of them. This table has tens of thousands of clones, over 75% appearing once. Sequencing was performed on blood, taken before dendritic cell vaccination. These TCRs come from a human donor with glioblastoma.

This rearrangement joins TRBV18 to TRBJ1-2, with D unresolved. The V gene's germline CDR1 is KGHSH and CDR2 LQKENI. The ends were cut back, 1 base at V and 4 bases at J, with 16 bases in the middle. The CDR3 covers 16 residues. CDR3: CASSPRTAYFTYGYTF. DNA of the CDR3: TGTGCCAGCTCACCACGTACAGCCTATTTTACCTATGGCTACACCTTC.

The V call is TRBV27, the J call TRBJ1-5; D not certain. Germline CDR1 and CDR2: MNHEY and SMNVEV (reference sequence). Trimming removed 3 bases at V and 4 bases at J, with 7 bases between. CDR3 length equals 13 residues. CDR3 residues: CASSFNFNQPQHF. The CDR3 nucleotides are TGTGCCAGCAGTTTTAACTTTAATCAGCCCCAGCATTTT.

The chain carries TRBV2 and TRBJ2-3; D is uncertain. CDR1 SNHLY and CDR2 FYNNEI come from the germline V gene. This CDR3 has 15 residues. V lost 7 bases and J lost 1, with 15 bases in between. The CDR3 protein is CASTPNQLGTDTQYF. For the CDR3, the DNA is TGTGCCAGCACCCCCAACCAGTTGGGCACAGATACGCAGTATTTT.

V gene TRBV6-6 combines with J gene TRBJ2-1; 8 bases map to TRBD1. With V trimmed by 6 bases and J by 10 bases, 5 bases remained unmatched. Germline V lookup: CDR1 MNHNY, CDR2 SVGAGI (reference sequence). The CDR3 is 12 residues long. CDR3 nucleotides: TGTGCCAGCAGCCCGGGACAGGAGGAGCAGTTCTTC. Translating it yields CASSPGQEEQFF.

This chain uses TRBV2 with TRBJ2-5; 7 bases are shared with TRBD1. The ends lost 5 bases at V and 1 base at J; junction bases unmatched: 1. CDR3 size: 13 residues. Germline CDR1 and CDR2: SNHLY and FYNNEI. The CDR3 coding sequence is TGTGCCAGCAGTCGGGACAGCCAAGAGACCCAGTACTTC. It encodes CASSRDSQETQYF.

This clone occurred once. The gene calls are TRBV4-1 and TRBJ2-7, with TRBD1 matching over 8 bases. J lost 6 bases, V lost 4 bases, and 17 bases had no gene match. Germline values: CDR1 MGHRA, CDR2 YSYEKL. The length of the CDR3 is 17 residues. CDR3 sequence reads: CASSRISRGRGDGEQYF. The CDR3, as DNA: TGCGCCAGCAGCCGAATTTCCAGGGGGCGCGGAGATGGCGAGCAGTACTTC.

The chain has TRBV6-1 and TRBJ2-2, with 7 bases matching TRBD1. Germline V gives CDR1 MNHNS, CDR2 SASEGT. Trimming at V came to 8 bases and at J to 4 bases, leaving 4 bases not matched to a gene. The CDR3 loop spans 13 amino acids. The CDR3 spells CASSTGSTGELFF. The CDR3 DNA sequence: TGTGCCAGCTCGACAGGGTCCACCGGGGAGCTGTTTTTT.

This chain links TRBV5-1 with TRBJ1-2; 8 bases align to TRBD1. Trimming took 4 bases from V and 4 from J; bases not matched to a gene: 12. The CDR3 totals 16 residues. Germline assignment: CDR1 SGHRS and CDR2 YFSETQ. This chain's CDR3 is CASSPTSGQALYGYTF. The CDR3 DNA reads TGCGCCAGCAGCCCCACGTCGGGACAGGCCCTCTATGGCTACACCTTC.

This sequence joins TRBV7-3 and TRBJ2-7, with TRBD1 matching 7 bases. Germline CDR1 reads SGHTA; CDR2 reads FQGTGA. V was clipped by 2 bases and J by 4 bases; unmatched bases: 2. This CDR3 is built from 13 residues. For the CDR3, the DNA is TGTGCCAGCAGCTTACACAGGGGTTACGAGCAGTACGTC. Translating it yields CASSLHRGYEQYV.

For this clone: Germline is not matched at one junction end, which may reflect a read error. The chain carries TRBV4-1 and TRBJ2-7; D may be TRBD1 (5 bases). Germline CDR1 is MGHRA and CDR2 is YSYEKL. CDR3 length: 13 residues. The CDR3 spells CASSQGWSGSPLF. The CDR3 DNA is TGCGCCAGCAGCCAAGGGTGGTCAGGGTCCCCTCTCTTC.

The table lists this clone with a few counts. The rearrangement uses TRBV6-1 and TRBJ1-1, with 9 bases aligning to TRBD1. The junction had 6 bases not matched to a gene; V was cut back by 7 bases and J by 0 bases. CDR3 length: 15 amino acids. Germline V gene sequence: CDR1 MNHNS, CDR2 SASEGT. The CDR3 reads CASIKDRGMNTEAFF. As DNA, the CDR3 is TGTGCCAGCATAAAGGACAGGGGTATGAACACTGAAGCTTTCTTT.

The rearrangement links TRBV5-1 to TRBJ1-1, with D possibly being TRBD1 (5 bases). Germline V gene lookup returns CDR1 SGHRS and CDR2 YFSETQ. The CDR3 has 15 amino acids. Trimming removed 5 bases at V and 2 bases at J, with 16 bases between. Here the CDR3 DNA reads TGCGCCAGCAGTTTTAACCCGACAGTTAACACTGAAGCTTTCTTT. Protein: CASSFNPTVNTEAFF.

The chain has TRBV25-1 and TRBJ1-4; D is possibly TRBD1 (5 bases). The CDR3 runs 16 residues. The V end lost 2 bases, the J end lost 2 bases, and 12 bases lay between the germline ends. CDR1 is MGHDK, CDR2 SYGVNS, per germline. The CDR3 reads CASSEGGSGTNEKLFF. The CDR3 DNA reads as TGTGCCAGCAGTGAAGGGGGGAGCGGGACTAATGAAAAACTGTTTTTT.

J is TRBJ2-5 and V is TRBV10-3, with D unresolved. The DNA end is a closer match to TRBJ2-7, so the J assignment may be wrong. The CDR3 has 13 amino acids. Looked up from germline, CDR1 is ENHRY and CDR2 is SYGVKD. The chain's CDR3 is CAISFLQSYEQYF. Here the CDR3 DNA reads TGTGCCATCAGTTTTTTACAGTCCTACGAGCAGTACTTC.

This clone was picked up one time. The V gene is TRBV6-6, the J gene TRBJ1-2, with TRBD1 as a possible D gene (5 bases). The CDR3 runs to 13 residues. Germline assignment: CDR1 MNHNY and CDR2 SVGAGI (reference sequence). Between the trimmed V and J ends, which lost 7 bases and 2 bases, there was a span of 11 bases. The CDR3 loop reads CASTENRNYGYTF. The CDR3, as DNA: TGTGCCAGCACCGAAAACAGGAACTATGGCTACACCTTC.

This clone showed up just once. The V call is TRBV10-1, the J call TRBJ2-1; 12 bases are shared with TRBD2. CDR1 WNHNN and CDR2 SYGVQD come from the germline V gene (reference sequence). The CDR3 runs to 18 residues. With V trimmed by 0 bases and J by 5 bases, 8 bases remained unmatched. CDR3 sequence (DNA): TGCGCCAGCAGTGAGTCTATGCTAGCGGGAGGGATCCACAATGAGCAGTTCTTC. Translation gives CASSESMLAGGIHNEQFF.

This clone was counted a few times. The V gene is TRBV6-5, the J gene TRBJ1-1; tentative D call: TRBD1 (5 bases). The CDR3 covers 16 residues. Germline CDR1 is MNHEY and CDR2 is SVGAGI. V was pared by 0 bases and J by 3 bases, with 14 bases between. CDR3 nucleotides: TGTGCCAGCAGTTACTCTATGATCCGGGGGGACACTGAAGCTTTCTTT. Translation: CASSYSMIRGDTEAFF.

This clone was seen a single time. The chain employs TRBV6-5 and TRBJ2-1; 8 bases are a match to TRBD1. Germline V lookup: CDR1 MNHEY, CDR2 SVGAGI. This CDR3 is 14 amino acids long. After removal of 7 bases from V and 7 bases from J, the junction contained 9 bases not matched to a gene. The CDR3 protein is CASTRTGPGNEQFF. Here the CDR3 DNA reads TGTGCCAGCACTAGGACAGGGCCGGGGAATGAGCAGTTCTTC.

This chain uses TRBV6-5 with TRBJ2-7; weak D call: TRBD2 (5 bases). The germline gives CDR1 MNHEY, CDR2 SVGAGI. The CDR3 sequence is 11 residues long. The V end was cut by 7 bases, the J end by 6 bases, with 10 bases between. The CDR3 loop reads CASNGNGEQYV. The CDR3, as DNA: TGTGCCAGCAACGGGAATGGCGAGCAGTACGTC.

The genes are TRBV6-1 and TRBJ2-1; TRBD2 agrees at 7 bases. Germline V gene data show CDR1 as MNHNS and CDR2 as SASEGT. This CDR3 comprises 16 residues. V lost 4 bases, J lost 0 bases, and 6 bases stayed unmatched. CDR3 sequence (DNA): TGTGCCAGCAGTGGCCGGGCTAGCGGCTCCTACAATGAGCAGTTCTTC. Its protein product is CASSGRASGSYNEQFF.

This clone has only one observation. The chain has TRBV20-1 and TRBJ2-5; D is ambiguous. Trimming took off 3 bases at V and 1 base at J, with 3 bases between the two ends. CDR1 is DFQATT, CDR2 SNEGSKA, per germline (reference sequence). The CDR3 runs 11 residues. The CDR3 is CSASGQETQYF. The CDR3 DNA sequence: TGCAGTGCTAGCGGCCAAGAGACCCAGTACTTC.

DNA of the CDR3: TGTGCCAGCAGCTTTCCGACTAGCGGGGGCTCCTACAATGAGCAGTTCTTC. Translation: CASSFPTSGGSYNEQFF. V and J are TRBV7-9 and TRBJ2-1; 12 bases match TRBD2. V lost 3 bases and J lost 0; bases outside the gene matches: 3. Germline V gene sequence: CDR1 SEHNR, CDR2 FQNEAQ (reference sequence). CDR3 length equals 17 residues.

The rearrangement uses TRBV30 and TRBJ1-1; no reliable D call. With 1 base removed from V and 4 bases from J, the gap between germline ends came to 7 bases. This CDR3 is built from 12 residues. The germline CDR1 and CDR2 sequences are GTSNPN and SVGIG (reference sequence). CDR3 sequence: CAWSAEGTEAFF. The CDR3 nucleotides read TGTGCCTGGAGTGCGGAGGGCACTGAAGCTTTCTTT.